This TCR beta chain was profiled in a study of blood T cell repertoires in COVID-19. The overall study: Samples came from the United States, Italy and Spain, spanning acute and convalescent COVID-19. T cells, B-cell-depleted T cells, or PBMCs supplied cDNA or gDNA.

In its sample, this clone was seen once. The authors' processing: Nucleated cell counts were estimated from reference gene primer amplification. Measured with immunoSEQ multiplex PCR; TCRdb has only the in-frame clones, and not every one. Clone size and V and J calls were adopted from that table, with D and trimming inferred from the DNA. The sample records over 150,000 clones, about nine tenths being singletons. The V end lost 1 base, the J end lost 6 bases, and 14 bases lay between the germline ends. CDR3 size: 15 residues. The germline V gene encodes CDR1 SGHRS and CDR2 YFSETQ. The TCR was taken from a man between 18 and 35 years old with acute or convalescent COVID-19. Sequenced: peripheral blood. The J gene is TRBJ2-1, the V gene TRBV5-1, with a tentative D call TRBD1 (5 bases). CDR3 coding DNA: TGCGCCAGCAGCTTGCTTCTTGACAGCCTCAATGAGCAGTTCTTC. It codes for CASSLLLDSLNEQFF.